These 12 T cell receptor beta chains were sequenced from one sample in a study of technical replicates of blood from several donors. Clones were read by immunoSEQ multiplex PCR, and TCRdb kept only the in-frame ones, dropping some. Of 50,000 to 60,000 clones listed, 91% were seen once; the top ten hold less than 5%. Sequencing used PBMCs. The receptors stem from a human donor in good health. Some clones in this sample may be carry-over from other donors' samples.

V and J are TRBV5-4 and TRBJ2-7, with 13 bases fitting TRBD2. With 0 bases clipped from V and 3 bases from J, the junction kept 9 bases outside the gene matches. The CDR3 extends over 18 amino acids. Germline CDR1 and CDR2: SGHNT and YYREEE (reference sequence). The CDR3 coding sequence is TGTGCCAGCAGCTTGGAACCGCCGGGACTAGCGGGAATCTACGAGCAGTACTTC. Its translation: CASSLEPPGLAGIYEQYF.

V is TRBV4-1 and J is TRBJ2-5, with D possibly TRBD2 on 6 matching bases. Trimming shortened V by 3 bases and J by 5 bases, and 16 bases separated the two germline ends. This CDR3 has 15 residues. Germline CDR1 reads MGHRA; CDR2 reads YSYEKL. The CDR3 spells CASSQGWRDSETQYF. DNA of the CDR3: TGCGCCAGCAGCCAGGGGTGGCGGGATTCCGAGACCCAGTACTTC.

This clone came up a few times. Here the CDR3 reads CASSLEGTSETQYF. The CDR3, as DNA: TGTGCCAGCAGCTTAGAGGGGACTAGTGAGACCCAGTACTTC. The V gene is TRBV13, the J gene TRBJ2-5, with 8 positions matching TRBD2. CDR1 and CDR2 from the germline V gene are PRHDT and FYEKMQ (reference sequence). J lost 5 bases, V lost 1 base, and 3 bases had no gene match. This CDR3 is built from 14 residues.

The chain has TRBV18 and TRBJ1-2; 7 bases agree with TRBD1. Germline loops: CDR1 KGHSH, CDR2 LQKENI. V was pared by 3 bases and J by 8 bases, with 12 bases of the junction left unmatched. The CDR3 spans 15 residues. Here the CDR3 DNA reads TGTGCCAGCTCACCGCGGGACAGTCCACAAGGGGGCTACACCTTC. The encoded protein is CASSPRDSPQGGYTF.

This clone was counted only a few times. The rearrangement links TRBV6-5 to TRBJ1-3; D remains unclear. The CDR3 totals 15 residues. The germline V gene encodes CDR1 MNHEY and CDR2 SVGAGI. Trimming pared 0 bases from V and 2 bases from J, leaving 8 bases between. The CDR3 nucleotides are TGTGCCAGCAGTTACTCGTCCAGGACTGGAAACACCATATATTTT. It codes for CASSYSSRTGNTIYF.

The V gene is TRBV4-1, the J gene TRBJ1-6; maybe TRBD1 (5 bases). This CDR3 has 15 amino acids. CDR1 is MGHRA and CDR2 is YSYEKL in the germline V gene. The germline V and J ends were trimmed by 0 bases and 9 bases, with 12 bases remaining between them. As DNA, the CDR3 is TGCGCCAGCAGCCAAGAGGGGGGGGTGGGTTCACCCCTCCACTTT. It encodes CASSQEGGVGSPLHF.

The chain recombines TRBV6-6 with TRBJ2-7; the match to TRBD1 covers 8 bases. Trimming removed 6 bases from V and 5 bases from J; junction bases left unmatched: 15. The CDR3 extends over 16 amino acids. Per germline, CDR1 MNHNY and CDR2 SVGAGI (reference sequence). In DNA form, the CDR3 reads TGTGCCAGCAGCCGCGGAGACAGGGGTAGTGGCCACGAGCAGTACTTC. Protein: CASSRGDRGSGHEQYF.

The V gene is TRBV5-1, the J gene TRBJ2-7, with D possibly TRBD2 on 6 matching bases. Deletions cut 2 bases from V and 3 bases from J, with 9 bases between. Germline loops: CDR1 SGHRS, CDR2 YFSETQ. CDR3 length equals 13 residues. The CDR3 region has the DNA TGCGCCAGCAGCTTACGGGAGAGCTACGAGCAGTACTTC. Its translation: CASSLRESYEQYF.

This clone was recorded once. The rearrangement joins TRBV10-3 to TRBJ2-3; 15 bases map to TRBD2. The CDR3 sequence is 18 residues long. The J segment lost 2 bases and the V segment lost 6 bases, leaving 9 bases of the junction unmatched. Germline CDR1 reads ENHRY; CDR2 reads SYGVKD. DNA of the CDR3: TGTGCCATCAGCGACGGACTAGCGGGAGGGCTTCTCACAGATACGCAGTATTTT. This codes for CAISDGLAGGLLTDTQYF.

The CDR3, as DNA: TGTGCCAGCAGCTTAGCTGGCGGGAGCTATGGCTACACCTTC. Translated: CASSLAGGSYGYTF. The V and J genes are TRBV7-2 and TRBJ1-2; D is uncertain. The CDR3 consists of 14 residues. V lost 0 bases and J lost 4, with 9 bases in between. Germline V gene lookup returns CDR1 SGHTA and CDR2 FQGNSA.

This chain links TRBV5-1 with TRBJ1-4; TRBD1 matches 7 bases. CDR3 size: 15 residues. Trimming cost V 4 bases and J 3 bases; bases outside gene matches: 6. Germline lookup yields CDR1 SGHRS and CDR2 YFSETQ. CDR3 DNA sequence: TGCGCCAGCAGCGAGACAGGGAAATCTAATGAAAAACTGTTTTTT. It specifies CASSETGKSNEKLFF.

The chain links TRBV5-1 to TRBJ2-3; 7 positions agree with TRBD2. Germline V gives CDR1 SGHRS, CDR2 YFSETQ. V gave up 1 base and J gave up 4 bases; unmatched junction bases: 0. The CDR3 has 13 residues. The CDR3 DNA follows: TGCGCCAGCAGCTTGCGGGAGGCAGATACGCAGTATTTT. This codes for CASSLREADTQYF. Supplemented by reference TRBV5-1 and TRBJ2-3, the full variable domain reads KAGVTQTPRYLIKTRGQQVTLSCSPISGHRSVSWYQQTPGQGLQFLFEYFSETQRNKGNFPGRFSGRQFSNSRSEMNVSTLELGDSALYLCASSLREADTQYFGPGTRLTVL.